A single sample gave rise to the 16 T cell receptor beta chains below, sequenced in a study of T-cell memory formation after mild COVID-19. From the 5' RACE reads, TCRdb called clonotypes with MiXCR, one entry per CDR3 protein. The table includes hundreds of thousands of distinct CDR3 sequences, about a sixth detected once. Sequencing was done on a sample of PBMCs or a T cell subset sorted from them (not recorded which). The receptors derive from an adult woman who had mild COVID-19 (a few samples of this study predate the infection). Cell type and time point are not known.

The CDR3 bases are TGTGCCAGCTCACCAACTCTTGGGTCCCTCAAAAACATTCAGTACTTC. This encodes CASSPTLGSLKNIQYF. The rearrangement joins TRBV18 to TRBJ2-4, with D unresolved. The CDR3 totals 16 residues. V lost 2 bases to trimming and J lost 3 bases, with 14 bases between them. Germline V gene data show CDR1 as KGHSH and CDR2 as LQKENI.

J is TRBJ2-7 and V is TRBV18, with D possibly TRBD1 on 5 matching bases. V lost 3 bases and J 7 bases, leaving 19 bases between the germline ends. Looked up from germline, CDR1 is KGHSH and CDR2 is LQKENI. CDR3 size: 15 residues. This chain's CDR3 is CASSPLDTVSGEQYF. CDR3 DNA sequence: TGTGCCAGCTCACCCTTGGACACTGTTTCGGGTGAGCAGTACTTC.

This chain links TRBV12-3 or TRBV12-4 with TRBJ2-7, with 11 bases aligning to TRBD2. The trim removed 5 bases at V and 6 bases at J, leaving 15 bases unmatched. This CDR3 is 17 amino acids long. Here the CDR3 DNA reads TGTGCCAGCAGTCAGAATCTCCTAGCGGGGGGTTTTTCCGAGCAGTACTTC. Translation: CASSQNLLAGGFSEQYF.

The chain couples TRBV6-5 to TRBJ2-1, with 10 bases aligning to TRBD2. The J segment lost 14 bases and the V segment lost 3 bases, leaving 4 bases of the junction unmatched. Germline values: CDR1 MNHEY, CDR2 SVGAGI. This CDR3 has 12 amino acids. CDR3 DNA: TGTGCCAGCAGTTATGGGACTAGCGTGGAGTTCTTC. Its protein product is CASSYGTSVEFF.

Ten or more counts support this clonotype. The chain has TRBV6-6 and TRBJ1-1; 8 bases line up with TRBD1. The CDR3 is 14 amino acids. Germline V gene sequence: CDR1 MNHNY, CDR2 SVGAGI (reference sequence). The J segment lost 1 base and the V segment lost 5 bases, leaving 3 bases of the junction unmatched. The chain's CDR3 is CASSADRGNTEAFF. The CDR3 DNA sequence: TGTGCCAGCAGTGCCGACAGGGGGAACACTGAAGCTTTCTTT.

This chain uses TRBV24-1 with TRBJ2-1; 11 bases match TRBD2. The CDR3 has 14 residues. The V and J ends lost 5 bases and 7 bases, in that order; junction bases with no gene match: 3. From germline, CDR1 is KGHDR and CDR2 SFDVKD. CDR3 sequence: CATSGASGRNEQFF. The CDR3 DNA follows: TGTGCCACCAGTGGGGCTAGCGGGAGGAATGAGCAGTTCTTC.

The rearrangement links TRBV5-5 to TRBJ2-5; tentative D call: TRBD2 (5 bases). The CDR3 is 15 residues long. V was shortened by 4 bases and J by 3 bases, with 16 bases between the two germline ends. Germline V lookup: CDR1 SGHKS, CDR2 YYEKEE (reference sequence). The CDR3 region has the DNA TGTGCCAGCAGCCTGACGTCAATTAGCGAAGAGACCCAGTACTTC. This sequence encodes CASSLTSISEETQYF.

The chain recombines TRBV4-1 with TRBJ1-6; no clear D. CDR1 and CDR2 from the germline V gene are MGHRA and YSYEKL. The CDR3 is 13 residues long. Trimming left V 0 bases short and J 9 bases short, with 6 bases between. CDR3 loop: CASSQDPASPLHF. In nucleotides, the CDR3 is TGCGCCAGCAGCCAAGATCCAGCTTCACCCCTCCACTTT.

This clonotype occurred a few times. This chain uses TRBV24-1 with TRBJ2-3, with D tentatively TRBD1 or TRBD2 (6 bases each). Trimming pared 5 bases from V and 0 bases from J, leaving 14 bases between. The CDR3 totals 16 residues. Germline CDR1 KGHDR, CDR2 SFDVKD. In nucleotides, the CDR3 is TGTGCCACCAGTGCCCCACGGAGGGGGAGCACAGATACGCAGTATTTT. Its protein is CATSAPRRGSTDTQYF.

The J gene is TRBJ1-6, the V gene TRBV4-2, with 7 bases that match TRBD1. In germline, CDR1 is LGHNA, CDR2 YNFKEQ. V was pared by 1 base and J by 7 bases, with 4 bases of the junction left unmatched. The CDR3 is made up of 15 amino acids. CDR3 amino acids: CASSQGGTVNSPLHF. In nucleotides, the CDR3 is TGTGCCAGCAGCCAAGGGGGGACAGTAAATTCACCCCTCCACTTT.

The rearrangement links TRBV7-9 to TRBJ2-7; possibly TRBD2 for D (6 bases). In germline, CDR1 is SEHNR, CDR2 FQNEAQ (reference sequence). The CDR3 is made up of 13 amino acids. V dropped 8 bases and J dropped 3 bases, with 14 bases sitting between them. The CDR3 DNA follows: TGTGCCAGCGGCCTAGGAGGGGACTACGAGCAGTACTTC. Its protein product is CASGLGGDYEQYF.

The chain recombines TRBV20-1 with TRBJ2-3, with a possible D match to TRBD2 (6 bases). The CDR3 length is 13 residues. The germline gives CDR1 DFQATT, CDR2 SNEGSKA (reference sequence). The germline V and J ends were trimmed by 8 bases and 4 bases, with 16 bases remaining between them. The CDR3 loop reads CSSVGEEPDTQYF. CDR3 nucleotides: TGCAGTTCCGTCGGGGAGGAGCCAGATACGCAGTATTTT.

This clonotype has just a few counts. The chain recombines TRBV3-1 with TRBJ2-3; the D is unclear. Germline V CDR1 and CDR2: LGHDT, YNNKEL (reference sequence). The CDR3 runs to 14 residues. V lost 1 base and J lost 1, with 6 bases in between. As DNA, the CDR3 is TGTGCCAGCAGCCAAGGTTCACGCACAGATACGCAGTATTTT. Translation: CASSQGSRTDTQYF.

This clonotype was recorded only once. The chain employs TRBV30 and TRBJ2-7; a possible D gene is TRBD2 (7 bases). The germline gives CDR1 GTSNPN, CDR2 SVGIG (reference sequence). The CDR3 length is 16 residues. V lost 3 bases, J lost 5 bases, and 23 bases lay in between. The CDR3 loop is CAWRRGFTGSKNEQYF. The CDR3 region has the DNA TGTGCCTGGAGGCGGGGGTTCACAGGGTCGAAGAACGAGCAGTACTTC.

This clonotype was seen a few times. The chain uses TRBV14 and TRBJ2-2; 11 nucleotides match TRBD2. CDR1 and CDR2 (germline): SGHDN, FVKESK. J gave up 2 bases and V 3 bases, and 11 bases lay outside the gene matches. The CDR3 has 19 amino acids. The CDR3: CASSHLTSGAPPNTGELFF. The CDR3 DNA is TGTGCCAGCAGCCACCTGACTAGCGGGGCGCCCCCAAACACCGGGGAGCTGTTTTTT.

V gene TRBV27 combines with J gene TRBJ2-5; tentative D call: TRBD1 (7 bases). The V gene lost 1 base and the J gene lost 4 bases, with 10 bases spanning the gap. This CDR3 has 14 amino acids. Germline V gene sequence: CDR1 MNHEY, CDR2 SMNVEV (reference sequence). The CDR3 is CASSLYQGGETQYF. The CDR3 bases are TGTGCCAGCAGTTTATATCAGGGGGGAGAGACCCAGTACTTC.